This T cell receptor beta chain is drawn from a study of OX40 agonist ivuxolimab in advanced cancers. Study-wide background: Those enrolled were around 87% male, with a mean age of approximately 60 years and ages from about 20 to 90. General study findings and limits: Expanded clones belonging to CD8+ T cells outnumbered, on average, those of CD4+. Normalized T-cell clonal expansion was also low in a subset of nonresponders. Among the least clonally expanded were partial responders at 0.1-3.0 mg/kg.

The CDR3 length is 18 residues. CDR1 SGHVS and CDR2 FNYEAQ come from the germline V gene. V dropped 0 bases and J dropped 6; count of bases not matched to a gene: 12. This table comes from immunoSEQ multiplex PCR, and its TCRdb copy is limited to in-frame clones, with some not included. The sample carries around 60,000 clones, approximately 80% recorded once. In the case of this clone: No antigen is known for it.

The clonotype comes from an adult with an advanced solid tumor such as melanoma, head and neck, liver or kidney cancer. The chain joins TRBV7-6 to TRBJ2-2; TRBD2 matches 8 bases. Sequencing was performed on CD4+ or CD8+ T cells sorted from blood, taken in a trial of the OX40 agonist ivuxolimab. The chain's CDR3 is CASSLALGERELAGELFF. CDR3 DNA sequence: TGTGCCAGCAGCTTAGCGTTGGGCGAGCGGGAGTTGGCCGGGGAGCTGTTTTTT.